This TCR beta chain comes out of a study of T cell responses to AZD1222 COVID-19 vaccine. Pooling of second doses given at about 4 or about 12 weeks was done. The protocol was immunoSEQ multiplex PCR, while the TCRdb copy is restricted to in-frame clones and leaves out a portion. The table lists some 160,000 clones, approximately 90% of them singletons. V dropped 3 bases and J dropped 0 bases, with 13 bases sitting between them. Per germline, CDR1 SGHRS and CDR2 YFSETQ. CDR3 length equals 16 residues. Note on this clone: Its antigen is currently unknown.

Whole-study results and caveats: Recipients of two AZD1222 doses showed rising Spike-specific TCR breadth and depth.

The specimen was peripheral blood, collected 28 days after the second AZD1222 dose. The rearrangement uses TRBV5-1 and TRBJ1-3; D call uncertain. The sequence came from an adult who received the AZD1222 COVID-19 vaccine. The CDR3 region is CASSYSGLSSGNTIYF. CDR3 nucleotides: TGCGCCAGCAGCTACTCGGGCCTTAGCTCTGGAAACACCATATATTTT. The full variable domain, rest sourced from reference TRBV5-1 and TRBJ1-3, is KAGVTQTPRYLIKTRGQQVTLSCSPISGHRSVSWYQQTPGQGLQFLFEYFSETQRNKGNFPGRFSGRQFSNSRSEMNVSTLELGDSALYLCASSYSGLSSGNTIYFGEGSWLTVV.